Each of the 2 T cell receptor beta chains below was sequenced from the same sample in a study of response to subunit inactivated influenza vaccine. TCRdb recomputed calls from the RT-PCR reads with MiXCR, one row per CDR3 protein. The data hold about 520,000 distinct CDR3 sequences, with around 9.9% observed a single time. The sample was PBMCs from blood, taken around seven weeks after vaccination. The receptors come from a man in his fifties or sixties who received an inactivated influenza vaccine.

Only a few counts were recorded for this clonotype. V is TRBV30 and J is TRBJ1-2; no definite D call. Germline lookup yields CDR1 GTSNPN and CDR2 SVGIG (reference sequence). This CDR3 region has 14 residues. Between the trimmed V and J ends, which lost 0 bases and 2 bases, there was a span of 10 bases. CDR3 residues: CAWSVEVPNYGYTF. As DNA, the CDR3 is TGTGCCTGGAGTGTGGAGGTCCCCAACTATGGCTACACCTTC.

V and J are TRBV12-5 and TRBJ2-1; D is unclear. The V and J ends lost 1 base and 0 bases respectively, with 7 bases between them. Germline V CDR1 and CDR2: LGHNT, FRNRAP. The CDR3 is made up of 15 amino acids. The CDR3 DNA reads as TGTGCTAGTGGTTTGGAACCCGCCTCCTACAATGAGCAGTTCTTC. This codes for CASGLEPASYNEQFF. Full variable domain (outside the CDR3, taken from reference TRBV12-5 and TRBJ2-1): DARVTQTPRHKVTEMGQEVTMRCQPILGHNTVFWYRQTMMQGLELLAYFRNRAPLDDSGMPKDRFSAEMPDATLATLKIQPSEPRDSAVYFCASGLEPASYNEQFFGPGTRLTVL.